This TCR beta chain comes out of a study of shared clonotypes between healthy human individuals. As regards this clone: The same CDR3 also results from other DNA sequences found in this sample.

Every donor was a Caucasian adult from Nashville, Tennessee. Germline CDR1 is SGHTA and CDR2 is FQGTGA. Trimming removed 2 bases at V and 5 bases at J, with 9 bases between. The CDR3 is made up of 13 amino acids. It was across several immunoSEQ plates that each subset's genomic DNA was evenly split. Assay used: immunoSEQ multiplex PCR; TCRdb lists only in-frame clones, some missing. The sample yields approximately 470,000 clones, roughly 80% seen once. The receptor's source is a woman aged 35 to 49 in good health. Some clones in this sample may be carry-over from other donors' samples. The sample comprised PBMCs. The chain carries TRBV7-3 and TRBJ2-5, with unresolved D. The CDR3 coding sequence is TGTGCCAGCAGCTTACAAGTTCAGGAGACCCAGTACTTC. It yields the protein CASSLQVQETQYF.